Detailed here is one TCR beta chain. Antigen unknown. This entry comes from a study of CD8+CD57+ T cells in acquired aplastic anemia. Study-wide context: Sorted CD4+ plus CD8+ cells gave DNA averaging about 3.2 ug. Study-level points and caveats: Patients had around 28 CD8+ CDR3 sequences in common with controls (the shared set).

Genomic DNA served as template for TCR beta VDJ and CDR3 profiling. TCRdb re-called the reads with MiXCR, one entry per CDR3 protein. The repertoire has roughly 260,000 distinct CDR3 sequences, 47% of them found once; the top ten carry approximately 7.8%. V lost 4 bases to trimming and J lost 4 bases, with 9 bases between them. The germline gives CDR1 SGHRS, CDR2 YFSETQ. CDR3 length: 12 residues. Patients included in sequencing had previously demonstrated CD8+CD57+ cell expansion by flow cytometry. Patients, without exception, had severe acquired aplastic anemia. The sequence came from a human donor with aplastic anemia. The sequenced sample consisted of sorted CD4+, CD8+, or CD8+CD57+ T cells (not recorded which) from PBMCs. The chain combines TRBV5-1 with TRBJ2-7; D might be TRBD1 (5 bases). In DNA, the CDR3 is TGCGCCAGCAGCCCAGGACATTACGAGCAGTACTTC. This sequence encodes CASSPGHYEQYF.